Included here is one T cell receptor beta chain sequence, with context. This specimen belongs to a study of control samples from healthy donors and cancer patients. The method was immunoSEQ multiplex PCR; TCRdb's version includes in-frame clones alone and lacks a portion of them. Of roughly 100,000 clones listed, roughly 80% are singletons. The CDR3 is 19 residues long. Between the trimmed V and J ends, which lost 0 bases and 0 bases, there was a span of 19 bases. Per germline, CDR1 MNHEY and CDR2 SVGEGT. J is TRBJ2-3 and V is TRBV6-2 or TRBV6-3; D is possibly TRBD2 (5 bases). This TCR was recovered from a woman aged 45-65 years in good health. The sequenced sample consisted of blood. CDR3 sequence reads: CASSYSTRAVSYSTDTQYF. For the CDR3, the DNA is TGTGCCAGCAGTTACTCGACCCGAGCGGTGTCCTATAGCACAGATACGCAGTATTTT.